Shown below are 24 T cell receptor beta chains from a single sample sequenced in a study of T cells in Graves' hyperthyroidism and ophthalmopathy. RNA transcripts provided the source from which TCR beta CDR3 regions were amplified. Primed by the HTBI set, a first-round RT-PCR was run on the TCR CDR3. TCRdb reprocessed the multiplex PCR reads via MiXCR and lists one record per CDR3 protein. The repertoire holds 380,000 or so distinct CDR3 sequences, with around an eighth as singletons. Input material: blood. The receptors stem from a man aged 25-45 years with Graves' hyperthyroidism that later progressed to Graves' ophthalmopathy.

This clonotype was picked up many times. The rearrangement joins TRBV6-2 or TRBV6-3 to TRBJ2-1; D is perhaps TRBD2 (7 bases). The germline CDR1 and CDR2 sequences are MNHEY and SVGEGT. The CDR3 has 17 amino acids. Trimming removed 4 bases from V and 0 bases from J, with 16 bases in between. Written as DNA, the CDR3 is TGTGCCAGCAGTTTCATGCGGGGGCCTAACTCCTACAATGAGCAGTTCTTC. Translating it yields CASSFMRGPNSYNEQFF.

This clonotype was seen ten or more times. The chain recombines TRBV12-3 or TRBV12-4 with TRBJ2-2, with D possibly being TRBD2 (7 bases). The ends were cut back, 3 bases at V and 13 bases at J, with 15 bases in the middle. The CDR3 loop spans 13 amino acids. CDR3 sequence: CASSLTGGRRLFF. The DNA of the CDR3 is TGTGCCAGCAGTTTGACCGGGGGGCGGCGGCTGTTTTTT.

The rearrangement uses TRBV5-1 and TRBJ2-5; maybe TRBD2 (6 bases). The CDR3 has 15 amino acids. The V gene's germline CDR1 is SGHRS and CDR2 YFSETQ. Trimming took off 3 bases at V and 1 base at J, with 13 bases between the two ends. CDR3 in amino acids: CASSWSRGTQETQYF. For the CDR3, the DNA is TGCGCCAGCAGCTGGTCCCGGGGGACCCAAGAGACCCAGTACTTC.

This clonotype came up many times. V is TRBV28 and J is TRBJ2-1, with D perhaps assigned TRBD1 or TRBD2 (5 bases each). The CDR3 is 14 amino acids. Trimming cost V 4 bases and J 8 bases, with 15 bases left between them. The V gene's germline CDR1 is MDHEN and CDR2 SYDVKM. This CDR3 reads CASSWDRDLHEQFF. The DNA of the CDR3 is TGTGCCAGCAGTTGGGACCGGGACCTGCATGAGCAGTTCTTC.

The rearrangement links TRBV7-2 to TRBJ2-5; 9 positions agree with TRBD2. Germline V CDR1 and CDR2: SGHTA, FQGNSA. The V and J ends lost 5 bases and 6 bases, in that order; junction bases with no gene match: 10. The CDR3 consists of 15 residues. The CDR3 DNA is TGTGCCAGCAGCCCGGGACTAGCCCCAAGGCAGACCCAGTACTTC. Protein product: CASSPGLAPRQTQYF.

This clonotype was detected many times. The V call is TRBV27, the J call TRBJ2-1; 8 bases match TRBD2. The V segment lost 3 bases and the J segment 6 bases; nucleotides outside the gene matches: 7. This CDR3 spans 15 amino acids. Germline-derived CDR1 and CDR2 are MNHEY and SMNVEV (reference sequence). The CDR3 nucleotides are TGTGCCAGCAGTTTGGGGACTAGGATCGGCAATGAGCAGTTCTTC. Translation: CASSLGTRIGNEQFF.

This clonotype was detected ten times or more. The V call is TRBV6-1, the J call TRBJ1-5, with 7 bases aligning to TRBD1. V lost 10 bases to trimming and J lost 2 bases; unmatched junction nucleotides: 8. The CDR3 loop spans 14 amino acids. Germline CDR1 MNHNS, CDR2 SASEGT. DNA of the CDR3: TGTGCCACCCCCGACGACAGGGGCAATCAGCCCCAGCATTTT. Protein: CATPDDRGNQPQHF.

This clonotype was seen ten or more times. The chain has TRBV24-1 and TRBJ2-3, with TRBD1 matching 8 bases. CDR1 is KGHDR, CDR2 SFDVKD, per germline. The CDR3 spans 16 residues. The V gene end was trimmed by 6 bases and the J gene end by 5 bases; junction bases not matched to a gene: 12. DNA for the CDR3: TGTGCCACCAGTTCCACCGTCAGGGGGCTCGGAGATACGCAGTATTTT. Its protein is CATSSTVRGLGDTQYF.

This clonotype was counted at least ten times. The rearrangement uses TRBV7-2 and TRBJ2-7; 9 bases line up with TRBD1. The CDR3 is 16 residues long. The germline V gene has CDR1 SGHTA and CDR2 FQGNSA. V dropped 6 bases and J dropped 4; count of bases not matched to a gene: 13. CDR3 nucleotides: TGTGCCAGCAGTTTGTACAGGGGGCGTATGAAGTACGAGCAGTACTTC. Protein: CASSLYRGRMKYEQYF. The whole variable domain, remainder taken from reference TRBV7-2 and TRBJ2-7, is GAGVSQSPSNKVTEKGKDVELRCDPISGHTALYWYRQSLGQGLEFLIYFQGNSAPDKSGLPSDRFSAERTGGSVSTLTIQRTQQEDSAVYLCASSLYRGRMKYEQYFGPGTRLTVT.

J is TRBJ1-2 and V is TRBV27; no clear D gene. This CDR3 region has 15 residues. Per germline, CDR1 MNHEY and CDR2 SMNVEV (reference sequence). V lost 1 base and J 3 bases, leaving 12 bases between the germline ends. In DNA, the CDR3 is TGTGCCAGCAGTTTATATTTCGGGGTGGACTATGGCTACACCTTC. Amino acids: CASSLYFGVDYGYTF.

The chain links TRBV11-2 to TRBJ2-1; 8 nucleotides align to TRBD1. Trimming removed 1 base from V and 9 bases from J; junction bases left unmatched: 8. The CDR3 runs to 15 residues. Germline V gene lookup returns CDR1 SGHAT and CDR2 FQNNGV. The CDR3 sequence: CASSLVRGQVGEQFF. CDR3 sequence (DNA): TGTGCCAGCAGCTTAGTCAGGGGACAGGTGGGTGAGCAGTTCTTC.

Many counts were recorded for this clonotype. V and J are TRBV28 and TRBJ2-7; D is possibly TRBD2 (6 bases). Trimming stripped 2 bases from V and 3 bases from J, with 14 bases between. CDR3 length: 15 amino acids. Germline lookup yields CDR1 MDHEN and CDR2 SYDVKM. The CDR3 region has the DNA TGTGCCAGCAGTTTAGGAGGGACGGGGATCTACGAGCAGTACTTC. The encoded protein is CASSLGGTGIYEQYF.

This clonotype was recorded at least ten times. The V and J genes are TRBV3-1 and TRBJ1-5, with 9 bases that match TRBD1. The V gene's germline CDR1 is LGHDT and CDR2 YNNKEL (reference sequence). The CDR3 contains 16 residues. After removal of 0 bases from V and 1 base from J, the junction contained 1 base not matched to a gene. CDR3 DNA: TGTGCCAGCAGCCAAGACGGGACAGGGAGCAATCAGCCCCAGCATTTT. Protein sequence: CASSQDGTGSNQPQHF.

This clonotype has more than one count but fewer than ten. This rearrangement joins TRBV7-9 to TRBJ1-6; D is ambiguous. The CDR3 covers 16 residues. The V and J ends lost 4 bases and 9 bases respectively, with 19 bases between them. CDR1 and CDR2 from the germline V gene are SEHNR and FQNEAQ (reference sequence). The CDR3 coding sequence is TGTGCCAGCAGCTATCAACCGGGGAACGGGTTTTCACCCCTCCACTTT. Its protein product is CASSYQPGNGFSPLHF.

With regard to this clonotype: An end of the junction does not agree with germline; a read error may underlie this. The J gene is TRBJ2-7, the V gene TRBV20-1, with D perhaps matching TRBD2 (7 bases). The germline CDR1 and CDR2 sequences are DFQATT and SNEGSKA (reference sequence). CDR3 length: 15 amino acids. The chain's CDR3 is CSATGARGVGYDQYF. CDR3 in DNA: TGCAGTGCCACGGGGGCCCGGGGGGTGGGCTACGATCAGTACTTC.

A note on this clonotype: A read error may explain this, as a much larger clone is one base away. The chain uses TRBV5-1 and TRBJ2-5; TRBD2 matches 12 bases. With V trimmed by 1 base and J by 0 bases, 7 bases remained unmatched. In germline, CDR1 is SGHRS, CDR2 YFSETQ. The CDR3 covers 18 residues. This chain's CDR3 is CASSLTVGLAGNQETQYF. CDR3 sequence (DNA): TGCGCCAGCAGCTTGACCGTCGGACTAGCGGGGAACCAAGAGACCCAGTACTTC.

The sample holds a few counts of this clonotype. The CDR3 here is CSARPDRGNQPQHF. The CDR3 DNA reads as TGCAGTGCCCGCCCGGACAGGGGCAATCAGCCCCAGCATTTT. The chain couples TRBV20-1 to TRBJ1-5; the match to TRBD1 covers 8 bases. The CDR3 has 14 amino acids. Germline V gene data show CDR1 as DFQATT and CDR2 as SNEGSKA (reference sequence). Unmatched junction bases numbered 6, after V lost 6 bases and J lost 2 bases.

The rearrangement uses TRBV4-1 and TRBJ1-2; TRBD1 matches 7 bases. Germline assignment: CDR1 MGHRA and CDR2 YSYEKL. J lost 3 bases, V lost 3 bases, and 7 bases had no gene match. This CDR3 contains 15 residues. The chain's CDR3 is CASSQGRQGDYGYTF. In nucleotides, the CDR3 is TGCGCCAGCAGCCAGGGCCGACAGGGAGACTATGGCTACACCTTC.

This clonotype was seen more than once but under ten times. V gene TRBV29-1 combines with J gene TRBJ2-7, with unresolved D. CDR1 is SQVTM and CDR2 is ANQGSEA in the germline V gene. The CDR3 is 12 residues long. With 5 bases removed from V and 0 bases from J, the gap between germline ends came to 8 bases. The CDR3: CSVRAASYEQYF. The CDR3 coding sequence is TGCAGCGTTCGGGCGGCCTCCTACGAGCAGTACTTC.

This clonotype was counted ten times or more. The chain recombines TRBV6-6 with TRBJ2-5, with 8 positions matching TRBD1. From germline, CDR1 is MNHNY and CDR2 SVGAGI (reference sequence). CDR3 length: 15 residues. The V segment lost 2 bases and the J segment 2 bases; nucleotides outside the gene matches: 4. The CDR3 sequence: CASSYNRGRQETQYF. The CDR3 nucleotides read TGTGCCAGCAGTTACAACAGGGGGAGACAAGAGACCCAGTACTTC.

A few counts support this clonotype. This chain links TRBV4-1 with TRBJ1-4, with TRBD1 identical over 7 bases. After removal of 0 bases from V and 8 bases from J, the junction contained 15 bases not matched to a gene. Germline CDR1 and CDR2: MGHRA and YSYEKL. This CDR3 spans 18 amino acids. The CDR3 is CASSQDPSGQLLGEKLFF. For the CDR3, the DNA is TGCGCCAGCAGCCAAGATCCGTCGGGACAGTTACTCGGAGAAAAACTGTTTTTT.

This clonotype was found many times. The genes are TRBV30 and TRBJ2-7; 7 bases are shared with TRBD1. The CDR3 is made up of 15 amino acids. CDR1 is GTSNPN and CDR2 is SVGIG in the germline V gene (reference sequence). Trimming cost V 1 base and J 2 bases; bases outside gene matches: 8. Here the CDR3 reads CAWSAGTASTYEQYF. The CDR3 DNA sequence: TGTGCCTGGAGTGCCGGGACAGCGAGCACCTACGAGCAGTACTTC.

This clonotype was seen repeatedly, ten times or more. The V and J genes are TRBV27 and TRBJ1-2, with D tentatively TRBD1 (5 bases). The CDR3 is 17 residues long. Trimming pared 1 base from V and 4 bases from J, leaving 19 bases between. From germline, CDR1 is MNHEY and CDR2 SMNVEV (reference sequence). The chain's CDR3 is CASSLYREGSNVYGYTF. The CDR3 region has the DNA TGTGCCAGCAGTTTATATCGGGAGGGGTCCAACGTCTATGGCTACACCTTC.

This clonotype has at least ten counts. J is TRBJ1-5 and V is TRBV5-8; no clear D gene. The CDR3 runs to 16 residues. Germline CDR1 reads SGHTS; CDR2 reads YDEGEE. V was cut by 0 bases and J by 1 base, with 11 bases left in between. This chain's CDR3 is CASSLVRGGSNQPQHF. CDR3 coding DNA: TGTGCCAGCAGCTTGGTCCGGGGTGGCAGCAATCAGCCCCAGCATTTT.